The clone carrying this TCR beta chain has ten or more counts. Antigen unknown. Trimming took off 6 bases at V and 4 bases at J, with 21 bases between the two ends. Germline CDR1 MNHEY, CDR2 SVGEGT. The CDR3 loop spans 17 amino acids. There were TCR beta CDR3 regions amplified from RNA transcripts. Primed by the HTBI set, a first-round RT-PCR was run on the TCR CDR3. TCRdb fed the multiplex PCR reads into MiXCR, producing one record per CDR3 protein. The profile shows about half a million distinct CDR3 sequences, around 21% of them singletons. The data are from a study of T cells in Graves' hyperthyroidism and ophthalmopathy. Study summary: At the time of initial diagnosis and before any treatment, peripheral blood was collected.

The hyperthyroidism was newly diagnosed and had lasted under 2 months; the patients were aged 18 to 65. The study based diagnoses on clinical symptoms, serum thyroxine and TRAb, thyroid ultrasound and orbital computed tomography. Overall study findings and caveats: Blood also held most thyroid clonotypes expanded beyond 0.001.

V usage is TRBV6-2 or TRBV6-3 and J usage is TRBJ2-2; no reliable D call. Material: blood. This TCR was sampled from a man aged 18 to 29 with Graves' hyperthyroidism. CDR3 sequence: CASSHLRVTLSTGELFF. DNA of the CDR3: TGTGCCAGCAGCCACCTCCGGGTCACCTTGTCCACCGGGGAGCTGTTTTTT.